This is a list of T cell receptor beta chains from one sample in a study of blood T cell repertoires in COVID-19. Profiling relied on immunoSEQ multiplex PCR, and the TCRdb table lists in-frame clones only, not all of them. The sample has around 130,000 clones, about 74% seen once. Input material: peripheral blood. These receptors were collected from a man between 50 and 59 years old with acute or convalescent COVID-19. Each CDR3 is given with its conserved first and last residue. A D gene is named only where the DNA matches it firmly. Not every row has a clone size; where given, it reads once, few, many or a size class.

d_gene	v_gene	j_gene	abundance	CDR3nt	CDR3aa
.	TRBV6-5	TRBJ1-5	.	TGTGCCAGCAGTTACACCCAGGGGAGCAATCAGCCCCAGCATTTT	CASSYTQGSNQPQHF
.	TRBV5-1	TRBJ2-5	.	TGCGCCAGCAGCTTAATCCAACTGGGGGCCCAAGAGACCCAGTACTTC	CASSLIQLGAQETQYF
TRBD1	TRBV5-4	TRBJ1-4	.	TGTGCCAGCAGCGGGGGGACAGGGGAGAGTGAAAAACTGTTTTTT	CASSGGTGESEKLFF
.	TRBV30	TRBJ1-6	.	TGTGCCTGGAGGGAGTCCTATAATTCACCCCTCCACTTT	CAWRESYNSPLHF
TRBD1	TRBV18	TRBJ1-1	.	TGTGCCAGCTCACTAGGACAGGGGCGGAACACTGAAGCTTTCTTT	CASSLGQGRNTEAFF
.	TRBV6-1	TRBJ1-1	.	TGTGCCAGCAGTGAAGCGAGCGCTTTCTTT	CASSEASAFF
.	TRBV4-2	TRBJ2-6	.	TGTGCCAGCAGCCAAGACCCAGGGGCTGGGGCCAACGTCCTGACTTTC	CASSQDPGAGANVLTF
TRBD2	TRBV4-2	TRBJ2-3	.	TGTGCCAGCAGCCAAGAGGGTCGGGGCGGGGGGAATTCAGATACGCAGTATTTT	CASSQEGRGGGNSDTQYF
.	TRBV21-1	TRBJ2-5	once	TGTGCCAGCAGCAAAGCGATTTTGGAGACTAGCGGGTACCAAGAGACCCAGTACTTC	CASSKAILETSGYQETQYF
TRBD1	TRBV5-1	TRBJ2-2	.	TGCGCCAGCAGCCCAATGACAGGGCGCACCGGGGAGCTGTTTTTT	CASSPMTGRTGELFF
.	TRBV9	TRBJ1-3	.	TGTGCCAGCAGCGTAGGCACAGCCGGAAACACCATATATTTT	CASSVGTAGNTIYF
TRBD2	TRBV18	TRBJ2-5	.	TGTGCCAGCTCACCACGCCTAGCGGGGGGGCCCCAACAAGAGACCCAGTACTTC	CASSPRLAGGPQQETQYF
TRBD1	TRBV19	TRBJ1-2	.	TGTGCCAGTAGTATAGTGCGACAGGGGTCTGGCTACACCTTC	CASSIVRQGSGYTF
TRBD2	TRBV24-1	TRBJ2-1	.	TGTGCCACCAGTGATCTGACTAGCGGCGGTGCTAATGAGCAGTTCTTC	CATSDLTSGGANEQFF
TRBD2	TRBV10-2	TRBJ2-3	once	TGCGCCAGCAGTAGTGGACTAGCGGGGGGAAACAGCACAGATACGCAGTATTTT	CASSSGLAGGNSTDTQYF
.	TRBV4-1	TRBJ1-1	once	TGCGCCAGCAGCCCCAAGATAGGGGGAGGGCAGACTGAAGCTTTCTTT	CASSPKIGGGQTEAFF
.	TRBV29-1	TRBJ1-4	.	TGCAGCGTTGAAGATTCAGGGGAGGGTGAAAAACTGTTTTTT	CSVEDSGEGEKLFF
.	TRBV19	TRBJ1-5	.	TGTGCCAGTAGATCGATCCAAACAGGGCCCAATTCCCTTAGCAATCAGCCCCAGCATTTT	CASRSIQTGPNSLSNQPQHF
.	TRBV18	TRBJ2-1	.	TGTGCCAGCTCGGTGTGGATTCAGGATGAGCAGTTCTTC	CASSVWIQDEQFF
TRBD1	TRBV3-1/TRBV3-2	TRBJ1-1	.	TGTGCCAGCAGCCAAGAGTGGGACAGGGGGGGGACTGAAGCTTTCTTT	CASSQEWDRGGTEAFF
TRBD1	TRBV3-1/TRBV3-2	TRBJ1-6	.	TGTGCCAGCAGCCAACCTACAGGGGGCCGAAGGTATAATTCACCCCTCCACTTT	CASSQPTGGRRYNSPLHF
.	TRBV6-1	TRBJ1-1	.	TGTGCCAGCAGTGAAGGTATGGGGGCGGTTGAAGCTTTCTTT	CASSEGMGAVEAFF
.	TRBV5-8	TRBJ2-3	.	TGTGCCAGCAGCTTGGGCAGATTCACAGATACGCAGTATTTT	CASSLGRFTDTQYF
TRBD1	TRBV11-3	TRBJ2-2	.	TGTGCCAGCAGCCTTGGACAGGGAACCGGGGAGCTGTTTTTT	CASSLGQGTGELFF
.	TRBV2	TRBJ2-3	.	TGTGCCAGCGGAAATCCGGGGGCAGATACGCAGTATTTT	CASGNPGADTQYF
.	TRBV30	TRBJ2-6	.	TGTGCCTGGAGTGTACACGGACTCTCTGGGGCCAACGTCCTGACTTTC	CAWSVHGLSGANVLTF
.	TRBV11-2	TRBJ1-5	.	TGTGCCAGCAGCACAGATAGTTATGATCCCCAGCATTTT	CASSTDSYDPQHF
.	TRBV5-1	TRBJ2-1	.	TGCGCCAGCAGCATACGGGGCTCCTACAATGAGCAGTTCTTC	CASSIRGSYNEQFF
.	TRBV6-4	TRBJ2-2	.	TGTGCCAGCAGTGACCAAGAGACCGGGGAGCTGTTTTTT	CASSDQETGELFF
.	TRBV6-5	TRBJ1-2	.	TGTGCCACCTCGACCGGAGGGAGCGGAAACTATGGCTACACCTTC	CATSTGGSGNYGYTF
TRBD1	TRBV3-1/TRBV3-2	TRBJ1-2	.	TGTGCCAGCAGCCATTCTACCCCACAGGGGGGGGACTATGGCTACACCTTC	CASSHSTPQGGDYGYTF
.	TRBV11-2	TRBJ1-1	few	TGTGCCAGCACCCTTAGCGGCCCCAGGAACACTGAAGCTTTCTTT	CASTLSGPRNTEAFF
.	TRBV30	TRBJ2-1	.	TGTGCCTGGAGTTTGGGCAGCTCGAGCTCCTACAATGAGCAGTTCTTC	CAWSLGSSSSYNEQFF
.	TRBV27	TRBJ1-1	.	TGTGCCAGCAGTTTATTGACGGCTCAGGGGAACACTGAAGCTTTCTTT	CASSLLTAQGNTEAFF
TRBD2	TRBV2	TRBJ2-1	.	TGTGCCAGCAGTCCGCGAGCGGGGGGACAAAGTGAGCAGTTCTTC	CASSPRAGGQSEQFF
.	TRBV11-2	TRBJ2-1	many	TGTGCCAGCAGCTTAGGGCCAGGGGTTGGCAATGAGCAGTTCTTC	CASSLGPGVGNEQFF
.	TRBV20-1	TRBJ1-5	few	TGCAGTGCTAGTCTGGGGGGGTGGAATCAGCCCCAGCATTTT	CSASLGGWNQPQHF
.	TRBV18	TRBJ2-5	.	TGTGCCAGCTCACCGCAGGGTATCGGGGAGACCCAGTACTTC	CASSPQGIGETQYF
.	TRBV6-1	TRBJ2-5	once	TGTGCCAGCAGTGAAGTGGAGGAGACCCAGTACTTC	CASSEVEETQYF
TRBD1	TRBV19	TRBJ2-4	.	TGTGCCAGTAGTATAGACGGGACAGGGTTAAGGATTCAGTACTTC	CASSIDGTGLRIQYF
TRBD1	TRBV19	TRBJ1-5	.	TGTGCCAGTAGTGCCCAGGGGGCTTATAGCAATCAGCCCCAGCATTTT	CASSAQGAYSNQPQHF
.	TRBV6-6	TRBJ2-5	once	TGTGCCAGCAGCAGGACAGAAGAGACCCAGTACTTC	CASSRTEETQYF
.	TRBV6-1	TRBJ1-3	.	TGTGCCAGCAGTGAAGCGCTGGGCAGGGGAGGGCTCCGCAGGAACACCATATATTTT	CASSEALGRGGLRRNTIYF
TRBD1	TRBV5-5	TRBJ2-1	.	TGTGCCAGCAGCCCAAAGGGGGCGGTCAATGAGCAGTTCTTC	CASSPKGAVNEQFF
TRBD1	TRBV29-1	TRBJ2-3	.	TGCAGCGTACAGGGGGCAGATACGCAGTATTTT	CSVQGADTQYF
.	TRBV12-3/TRBV12-4	TRBJ2-7	.	TGTGCCAGCAGTCCCCGGGGGGAGCAGTACTTC	CASSPRGEQYF
TRBD2	TRBV10-3	TRBJ2-5	.	TGTGCCATCAGTGGGGCTAGCGGGGGGGCAGAGACCCAGTACTTC	CAISGASGGAETQYF
TRBD1	TRBV25-1	TRBJ1-1	.	TGTGCCAGCAGACGAGGGGGCTTTGGGGACACTGAAGCTTTCTTT	CASRRGGFGDTEAFF
TRBD1	TRBV4-1	TRBJ2-2	once	TGCGCCAGCAGCCAAGAAGGCGGACAGGGGGCTGAGGCCGGGGAGCTGTTTTTT	CASSQEGGQGAEAGELFF
TRBD1	TRBV5-6	TRBJ1-3	.	TGTGCCAGCAGCTCACAGGGGCAGTCTGGAAACACCATATATTTT	CASSSQGQSGNTIYF
.	TRBV14	TRBJ2-3	.	TGTGCCAGCAGCCCCCAGGACTACACAGATACGCAGTATTTT	CASSPQDYTDTQYF
.	TRBV28	TRBJ1-6	.	TGTGCCAGCATCATTGGGGGGGCAGGTGATTCACCCCTCCACTTT	CASIIGGAGDSPLHF
TRBD1	TRBV27	TRBJ1-1	once	TGTGCCAGCAAGGGACAGCTAAACACTGAAGCTTTCTTT	CASKGQLNTEAFF
.	TRBV12-3/TRBV12-4	TRBJ1-2	.	TGTGCCAGCAGTTTAGTAGATAACTATGGCTACACCTTC	CASSLVDNYGYTF